The following is a T cell receptor beta chain sequence with its context. Unique molecular identifiers were built into the TCRbeta library. From the PCR reads, TCRdb called clonotypes with MiXCR, one entry per CDR3 protein. The table lists about 410,000 distinct CDR3 sequences, roughly 22% of them singletons. The data were taken from a study of T-cell reconstitution after alpha-beta-depleted transplantation in children. V lost 5 bases and J lost 9, with 2 bases in between. CDR3 length: 9 amino acids. V gene TRBV12-3 or TRBV12-4 combines with J gene TRBJ2-1; unclear D gene. Sequenced material: PBMCs from the stem cell graft donor, taken from the stem cell graft. This TCR was recovered from a human donor who donated a stem cell graft to a child with acute myeloid leukemia. The CDR3 region is CASSREQFF. CDR3 nucleotides: TGTGCCAGCAGTCGTGAGCAGTTCTTC.